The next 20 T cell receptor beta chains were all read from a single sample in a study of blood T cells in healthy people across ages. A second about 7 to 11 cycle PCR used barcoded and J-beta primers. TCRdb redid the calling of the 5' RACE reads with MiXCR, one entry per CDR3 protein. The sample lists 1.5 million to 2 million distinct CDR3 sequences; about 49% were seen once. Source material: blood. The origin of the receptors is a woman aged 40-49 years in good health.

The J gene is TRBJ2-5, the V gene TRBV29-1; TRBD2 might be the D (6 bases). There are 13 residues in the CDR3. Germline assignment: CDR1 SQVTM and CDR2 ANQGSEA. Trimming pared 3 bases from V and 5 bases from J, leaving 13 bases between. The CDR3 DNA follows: TGCAGCGTTGAGTTTAGCGGTACGGAGACCCAGTACTTC. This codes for CSVEFSGTETQYF.

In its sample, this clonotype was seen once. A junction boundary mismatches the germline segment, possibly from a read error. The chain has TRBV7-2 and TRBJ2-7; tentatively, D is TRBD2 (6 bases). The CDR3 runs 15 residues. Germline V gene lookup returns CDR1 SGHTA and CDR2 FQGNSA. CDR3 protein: CAGSLADAPSYEQYF. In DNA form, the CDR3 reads TGTGCCGGCAGCTTAGCGGACGCCCCCTCCTACGAGCAGTACTTC.

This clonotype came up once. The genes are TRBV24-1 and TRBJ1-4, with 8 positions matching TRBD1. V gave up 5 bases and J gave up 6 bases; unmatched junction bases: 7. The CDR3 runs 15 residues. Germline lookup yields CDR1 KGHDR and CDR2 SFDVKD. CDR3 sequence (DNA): TGTGCCACCAGTGGGGGGACAGGTTTGGATGAAAAACTGTTTTTT. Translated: CATSGGTGLDEKLFF.

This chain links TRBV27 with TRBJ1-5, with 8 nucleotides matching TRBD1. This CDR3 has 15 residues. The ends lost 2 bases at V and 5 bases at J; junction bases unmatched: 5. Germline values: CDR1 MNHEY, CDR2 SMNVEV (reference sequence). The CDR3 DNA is TGTGCCAGCAGTTTAAATACAGGGGGTTATCAGCCCCAGCATTTT. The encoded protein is CASSLNTGGYQPQHF.

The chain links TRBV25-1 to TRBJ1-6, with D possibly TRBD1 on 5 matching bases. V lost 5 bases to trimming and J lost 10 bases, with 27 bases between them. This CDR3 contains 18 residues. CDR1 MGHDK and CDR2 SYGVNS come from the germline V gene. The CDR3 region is CASSYNSHPGRLKSPLHF. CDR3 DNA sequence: TGTGCCAGCAGTTACAACAGTCATCCGGGACGTCTAAAATCACCCCTCCACTTT.

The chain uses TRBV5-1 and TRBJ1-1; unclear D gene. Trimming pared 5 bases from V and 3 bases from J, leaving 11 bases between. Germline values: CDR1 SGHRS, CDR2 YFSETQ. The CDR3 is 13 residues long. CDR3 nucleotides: TGCGCCAGCAGTCTCGACGGCTACACTGAAGCTTTCTTT. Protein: CASSLDGYTEAFF. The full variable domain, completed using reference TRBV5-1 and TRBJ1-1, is KAGVTQTPRYLIKTRGQQVTLSCSPISGHRSVSWYQQTPGQGLQFLFEYFSETQRNKGNFPGRFSGRQFSNSRSEMNVSTLELGDSALYLCASSLDGYTEAFFGQGTRLTVV.

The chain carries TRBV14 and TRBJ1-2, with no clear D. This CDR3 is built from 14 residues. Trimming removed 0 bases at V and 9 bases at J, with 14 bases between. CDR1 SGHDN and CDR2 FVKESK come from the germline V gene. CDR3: CASSQDVGRWSYTF. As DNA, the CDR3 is TGTGCCAGCAGCCAAGATGTGGGCAGGTGGAGCTACACCTTC.

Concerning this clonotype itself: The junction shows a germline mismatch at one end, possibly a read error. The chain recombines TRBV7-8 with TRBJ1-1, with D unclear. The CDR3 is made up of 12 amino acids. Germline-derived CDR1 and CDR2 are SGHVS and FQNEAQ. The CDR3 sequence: CAISLELTEAFF. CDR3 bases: TGTGCCATCAGCTTAGAGCTCACTGAAGCTTTCTTT.

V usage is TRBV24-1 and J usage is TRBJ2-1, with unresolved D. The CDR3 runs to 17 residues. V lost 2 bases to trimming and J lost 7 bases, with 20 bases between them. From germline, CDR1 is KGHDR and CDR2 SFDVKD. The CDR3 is CATSDSIGDRRRNEQFF. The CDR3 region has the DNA TGTGCCACCAGTGATTCCATCGGAGACCGAAGGCGGAATGAGCAGTTCTTC.

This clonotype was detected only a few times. CDR3: CSLGADYGYTF. The CDR3 nucleotides read TGCAGCCTGGGGGCGGACTATGGCTACACCTTC. This chain connects TRBV29-1 to TRBJ1-2, with a possible D match to TRBD1 (6 bases). The CDR3 sequence is 11 residues long. V lost 8 bases and J 3 bases, leaving 10 bases between the germline ends. The germline V gene has CDR1 SQVTM and CDR2 ANQGSEA.

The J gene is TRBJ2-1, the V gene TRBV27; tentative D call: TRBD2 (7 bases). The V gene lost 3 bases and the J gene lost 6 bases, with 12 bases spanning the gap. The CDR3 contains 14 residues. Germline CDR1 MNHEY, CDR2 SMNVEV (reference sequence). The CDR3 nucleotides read TGTGCCAGCAGTTTCGCGGGGGCCGGCAATGAGCAGTTCTTC. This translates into CASSFAGAGNEQFF.

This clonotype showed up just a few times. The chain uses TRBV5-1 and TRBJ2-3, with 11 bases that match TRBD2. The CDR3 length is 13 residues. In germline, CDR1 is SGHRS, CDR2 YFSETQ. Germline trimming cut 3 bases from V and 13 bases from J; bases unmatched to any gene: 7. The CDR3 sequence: CASSSGTSGQEYF. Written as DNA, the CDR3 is TGCGCCAGCAGCTCTGGGACTAGCGGACAAGAGTATTTT. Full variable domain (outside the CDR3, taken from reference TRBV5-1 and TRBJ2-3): KAGVTQTPRYLIKTRGQQVTLSCSPISGHRSVSWYQQTPGQGLQFLFEYFSETQRNKGNFPGRFSGRQFSNSRSEMNVSTLELGDSALYLCASSSGTSGQEYFGPGTRLTVL.

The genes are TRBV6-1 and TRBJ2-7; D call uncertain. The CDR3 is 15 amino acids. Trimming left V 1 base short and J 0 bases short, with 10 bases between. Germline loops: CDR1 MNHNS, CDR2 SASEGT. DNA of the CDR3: TGTGCCAGCAGTGAAGGTGCAGGCAGCTCCTACGAGCAGTACTTC. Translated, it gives CASSEGAGSSYEQYF.

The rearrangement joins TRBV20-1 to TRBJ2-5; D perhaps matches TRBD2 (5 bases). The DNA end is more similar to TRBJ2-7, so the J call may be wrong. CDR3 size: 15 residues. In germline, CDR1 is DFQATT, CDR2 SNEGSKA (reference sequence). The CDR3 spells CSARDYRRRQDEQYF. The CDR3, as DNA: TGCAGTGCTAGAGATTATCGGCGGAGGCAGGACGAGCAGTACTTC.

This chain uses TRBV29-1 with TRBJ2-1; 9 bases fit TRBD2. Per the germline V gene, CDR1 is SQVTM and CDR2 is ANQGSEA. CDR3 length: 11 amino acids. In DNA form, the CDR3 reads TGCACCGGGCGGGGGGGAGGTGAGCAGTTCTTC. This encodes CTGRGGGEQFF.

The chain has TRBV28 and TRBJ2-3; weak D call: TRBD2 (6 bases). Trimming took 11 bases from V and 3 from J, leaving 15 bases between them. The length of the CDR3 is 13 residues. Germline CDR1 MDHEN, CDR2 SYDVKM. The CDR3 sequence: CAGGSAGTDTQYF. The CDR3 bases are TGTGCCGGGGGGAGCGCGGGTACAGATACGCAGTATTTT. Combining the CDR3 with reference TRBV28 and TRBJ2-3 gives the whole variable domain DVKVTQSSRYLVKRTGEKVFLECVQDMDHENMFWYRQDPGLGLRLIYFSYDVKMKEKGDIPEGYSVSREKKERFSLILESASTNQTSMYLCAGGSAGTDTQYFGPGTRLTVL.

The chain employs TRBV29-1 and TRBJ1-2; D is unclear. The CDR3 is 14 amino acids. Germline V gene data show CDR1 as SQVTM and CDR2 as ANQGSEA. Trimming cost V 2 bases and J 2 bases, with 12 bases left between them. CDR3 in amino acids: CSVEIGIMNYGYTF. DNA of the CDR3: TGCAGCGTTGAAATAGGAATCATGAACTATGGCTACACCTTC.

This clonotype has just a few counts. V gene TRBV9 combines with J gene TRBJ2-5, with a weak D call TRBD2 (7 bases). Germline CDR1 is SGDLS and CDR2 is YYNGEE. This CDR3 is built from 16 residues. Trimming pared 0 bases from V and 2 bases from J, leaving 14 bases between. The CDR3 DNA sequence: TGTGCCAGCAGCGTAGAGGTAGGGGGGGGTCAAGAGACCCAGTACTTC. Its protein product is CASSVEVGGGQETQYF. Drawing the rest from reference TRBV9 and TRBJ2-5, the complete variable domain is DSGVTQTPKHLITATGQRVTLRCSPRSGDLSVYWYQQSLDQGLQFLIQYYNGEERAKGNILERFSAQQFPDLHSELNLSSLELGDSALYFCASSVEVGGGQETQYFGPGTRLLVL.

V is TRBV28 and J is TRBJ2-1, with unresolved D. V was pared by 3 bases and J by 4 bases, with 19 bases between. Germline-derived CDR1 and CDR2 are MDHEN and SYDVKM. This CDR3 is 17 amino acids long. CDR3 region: CASSFPMKATIYNEQFF. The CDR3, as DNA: TGTGCCAGCAGTTTTCCCATGAAAGCCACTATATACAATGAGCAGTTCTTC.

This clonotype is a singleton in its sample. CDR3 sequence reads: CASSYREFGTDTQYF. The CDR3, as DNA: TGTGCCAGCAGTTACCGGGAATTTGGGACAGATACGCAGTATTTT. The chain uses TRBV28 and TRBJ2-3; TRBD2 might be the D (5 bases). V lost 4 bases and J lost 3, with 14 bases in between. CDR3 length equals 15 residues. Germline V lookup: CDR1 MDHEN, CDR2 SYDVKM.